This T cell receptor (beta chain) was identified in a study of cytomegalovirus exposure and HLA in healthy donors. PCR employed 60 Vbeta and 13 Jbeta primers. Using immunoSEQ multiplex PCR, the repertoire was profiled, and TCRdb retains in-frame clones only, with some absent. Altogether around 130,000 clones are present, about 80% being singletons, with the ten largest covering over 2.5%. Germline V lookup: CDR1 LGHNT, CDR2 FRNRAP. The CDR3 has 15 residues. V lost 9 bases and J lost 2, with 19 bases in between. The chain links TRBV12-5 to TRBJ1-1; D gene ambiguous. The sample comprised PBMCs. The receptor's source is a male donor in good health and CMV-seronegative. CDR3 loop: CASSPVGGQNTEAFF. CDR3 coding DNA: TGTGCTAGCTCCCCGGTTGGAGGGCAAAACACTGAAGCTTTCTTT.